The 9 T cell receptor beta chains presented below share a single source sample, sequenced in a study of T cell repertoires in cytomegalovirus infection. TCRdb itself ran the reads through MiXCR, one entry per CDR3 protein. This table has around 490,000 distinct CDR3 sequences, approximately 26% appearing once. The specimen sequenced was PBMCs. The source is a human donor in good health (CMV status not recorded). Some clones in this sample may be carry-over from other donors' samples.

This clonotype turned up a few times. This rearrangement joins TRBV7-2 to TRBJ2-2; TRBD1 is a possible D gene (6 bases). Per the germline V gene, CDR1 is SGHTA and CDR2 is FQGNSA. This CDR3 contains 15 residues. The germline V and J ends were trimmed by 5 bases and 6 bases, with 16 bases remaining between them. CDR3 amino acids: CASSDRTRGSGELFF. Here the CDR3 DNA reads TGTGCCAGCAGCGACAGGACAAGGGGGTCCGGGGAGCTGTTTTTT. The full variable domain, with the rest looked up from reference TRBV7-2 and TRBJ2-2, is GAGVSQSPSNKVTEKGKDVELRCDPISGHTALYWYRQSLGQGLEFLIYFQGNSAPDKSGLPSDRFSAERTGGSVSTLTIQRTQQEDSAVYLCASSDRTRGSGELFFGEGSRLTVL.

This clonotype was detected only a few times. J is TRBJ1-2 and V is TRBV28; D is perhaps TRBD1 (5 bases). The CDR3 contains 13 residues. Trimming left V 4 bases short and J 8 bases short, with 14 bases between. Germline assignment: CDR1 MDHEN and CDR2 SYDVKM. This CDR3 reads CASSWTQETGYTF. The CDR3 DNA reads TGTGCCAGCAGTTGGACACAGGAGACCGGCTACACCTTC.

The chain is built from TRBV6-2 or TRBV6-3 and TRBJ2-3, with D tentatively TRBD2 (5 bases). The CDR3 loop spans 13 amino acids. Germline V CDR1 and CDR2: MNHEY, SVGEGT. The V and J ends lost 2 bases and 7 bases respectively, with 10 bases between them. The CDR3 region is CASSYSSAYTQYF. In DNA form, the CDR3 reads TGTGCCAGCAGTTACAGTAGCGCCTATACGCAGTATTTT.

A remark on this clonotype: The CDR3 does not close with the conserved phenylalanine or tryptophan, likely indicating a read error. No DNA is shown, since the ends of the CDR3 on it are uncertain; the CDR3 is the one TCRdb lists. This chain uses TRBV28 with TRBJ1-1; the table's D call, TRBD1, was not checked against the DNA. Germline V gene sequence: CDR1 MDHEN, CDR2 SYDVKM. Inclusive of both ends, the CDR3 amounts to 11 amino acids. This CDR3 is CASSSDRVAIY.

A few counts support this clonotype. The V call is TRBV7-3, the J call TRBJ2-5; D gene ambiguous. V lost 2 bases and J lost 4, with 11 bases in between. Germline lookup yields CDR1 SGHTA and CDR2 FQGTGA. There are 14 residues in the CDR3. Written as DNA, the CDR3 is TGTGCCAGCAGCTTAGGAACCGTCGGAGAGACCCAGTACTTC. It is translated as CASSLGTVGETQYF.

The chain is built from TRBV4-3 and TRBJ2-2, with unresolved D. CDR1 LGHNA and CDR2 YSLEER come from the germline V gene. V shed 0 bases and J shed 6 bases, with 14 bases lying between them. The CDR3 is made up of 16 amino acids. CDR3 sequence reads: CASSQDFVQVPGELFF. The CDR3 DNA reads TGCGCCAGCAGCCAAGATTTCGTTCAGGTCCCCGGGGAGCTGTTTTTT.

This clonotype was picked up a small number of times. V and J are TRBV11-2 and TRBJ1-1; no reliable D call. This CDR3 is built from 17 residues. V was trimmed by 6 bases and J by 0 bases, leaving 20 bases between them. Germline CDR1 is SGHAT and CDR2 is FQNNGV. CDR3 bases: TGTGCCAGCAGTTATATGAGGGTAGGGTCCCTGAACACTGAAGCTTTCTTT. Residues: CASSYMRVGSLNTEAFF. The whole variable domain, filled in from reference TRBV11-2 and TRBJ1-1, reads EAGVAQSPRYKIIEKRQSVAFWCNPISGHATLYWYQQILGQGPKLLIQFQNNGVVDDSQLPKDRFSAERLKGVDSTLKIQPAKLEDSAVYLCASSYMRVGSLNTEAFFGQGTRLTVV.

This chain uses TRBV19 with TRBJ1-3; tentative D call: TRBD1 (5 bases). V shed 6 bases and J shed 2 bases, with 11 bases lying between them. Germline CDR1 and CDR2: LNHDA and SQIVND (reference sequence). This CDR3 comprises 14 residues. CDR3: CASSPGNAGNTIYF. The CDR3 DNA follows: TGTGCCAGTAGCCCAGGGAATGCTGGAAACACCATATATTTT.

This clonotype was recorded a few times. The chain has TRBV27 and TRBJ1-2; D is unclear. V was trimmed by 2 bases and J by 1 base, leaving 11 bases between them. This CDR3 region has 15 residues. Germline-derived CDR1 and CDR2 are MNHEY and SMNVEV (reference sequence). The CDR3 region is CASSLSPGYNYGYTF. CDR3 coding DNA: TGTGCCAGCAGTTTAAGCCCAGGTTATAACTATGGCTACACCTTC.